The text below deals with one T cell receptor beta chain. MiXCR, run by TCRdb on the reads, gives a single entry per CDR3 protein. The table includes around 19,000 distinct CDR3 sequences, approximately 10% detected once. This record belongs to a study of type 1 regulatory T cells. Trimming took 4 bases from V and 3 from J, leaving 16 bases between them. Germline V CDR1 and CDR2: SGHDN, FVKESK. The CDR3 contains 15 residues. The clonotype originates from a human donor in good health. V gene TRBV14 combines with J gene TRBJ2-7; D might be TRBD1 or TRBD2, each matching 6 bases. Material for sequencing was CD4+ T cells, either the whole sample or a sorted fraction (not recorded which). The CDR3 loop is CASSLRQAGFYEQYF. The CDR3 nucleotides read TGTGCCAGCAGCCTGCGACAGGCGGGATTCTACGAGCAGTACTTC.